The present T cell receptor beta chain was sequenced within a study of T-cell memory formation after mild COVID-19. General study findings and limits: Clones which contracted sat mainly in CM and EM if CD4+, and in EMRA if CD8+.

TCRdb called the 5' RACE reads again in MiXCR, with one record for every CDR3 protein. The repertoire consists of a few hundred thousand distinct CDR3 sequences, with more than 20% occurring once and the leading ten covering around 13%. The CDR3 extends over 13 amino acids. Germline CDR1 SGHTA, CDR2 FQGTGA. V lost 5 bases and J 5 bases, leaving 11 bases between the germline ends. Comments on this clonotype: Its specificity is unknown.

Source material: PBMCs or a T cell subset sorted from them (not recorded which). The receptor was isolated from an adult woman who had mild COVID-19 (a few samples of this study predate the infection). Cell type and time point are not known. The chain has TRBV7-3 and TRBJ2-3, with D perhaps matching TRBD1 (6 bases). The CDR3 coding sequence is TGTGCCAGCAGCCCAGGGGCCCAAGATACGCAGTATTTT. Its protein product is CASSPGAQDTQYF.